The clone carrying this TCR beta chain has more than one count but fewer than ten. Its matching antigen is unknown. The data belong to a study of regulatory T cells in long-lasting Graves disease. General study points: With 2,500 to 3,500 shared public clonotypes, persistent patients exceeded new patients, who shared about a thousand.

In building TCR beta libraries, iRepertoire HTBI primers were used together with Arm-PCR of CDR3 regions. TCRdb reprocessed the multiplex PCR reads with MiXCR, giving one entry per CDR3 protein. The sample yields approximately 490,000 distinct CDR3 sequences, about 16% seen once. This CDR3 is 15 amino acids long. Per the germline V gene, CDR1 is LGHNA and CDR2 is YNFKEQ. The V and J ends lost 4 bases and 7 bases respectively, with 20 bases between them. Specified time point: newly diagnosed GD, antithyroid drugs for less than 3 months. RNA from PBMCs was the source of the TCR library. These data were also filed under a second study, of T cells in Graves' hyperthyroidism and ophthalmopathy.

The sequencing used peripheral blood mononuclear cells (PBMCs), collected at new diagnosis, from a patient treated with antithyroid drugs. The receptor was isolated from a middle-aged man with Graves disease. The rearrangement uses TRBV4-2 and TRBJ2-7, with D hard to call. DNA for the CDR3: TGTGCCAGCAGCCTCCATTCGACGGTCCCTAGGGAGCAGTACTTC. Protein product: CASSLHSTVPREQYF.